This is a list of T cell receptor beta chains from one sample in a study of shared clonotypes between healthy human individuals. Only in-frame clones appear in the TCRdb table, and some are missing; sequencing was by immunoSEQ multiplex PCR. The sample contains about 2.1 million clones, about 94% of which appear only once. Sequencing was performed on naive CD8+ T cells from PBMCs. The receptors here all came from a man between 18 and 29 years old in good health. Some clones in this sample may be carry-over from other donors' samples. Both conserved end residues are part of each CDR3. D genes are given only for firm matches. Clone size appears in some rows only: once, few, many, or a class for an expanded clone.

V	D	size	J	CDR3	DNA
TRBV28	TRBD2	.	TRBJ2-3	CASSPTSGRRADTQYF	TGTGCCAGCAGCCCCACCAGCGGGAGGAGAGCAGATACGCAGTATTTT
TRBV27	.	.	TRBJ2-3	CASMTPAGRTDTQYF	TGTGCCAGCATGACCCCGGCAGGGAGAACAGATACGCAGTATTTT
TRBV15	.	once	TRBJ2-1	CATSRIWTEQFF	TGTGCCACCAGCAGAATATGGACAGAGCAGTTCTTC
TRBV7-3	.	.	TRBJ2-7	CASSLIRADRYEQYF	TGTGCCAGCAGCTTAATTCGGGCGGACCGCTACGAGCAGTACTTC
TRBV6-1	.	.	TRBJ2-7	CASSDFEADYEQYF	TGTGCCAGCAGTGACTTTGAGGCAGACTACGAGCAGTACTTC
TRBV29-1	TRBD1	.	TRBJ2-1	CSVEAETGPYNEQFF	TGCAGCGTTGAGGCCGAGACAGGGCCCTACAATGAGCAGTTCTTC
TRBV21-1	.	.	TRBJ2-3	CASSTQREATDTQYF	TGTGCCAGCAGCACCCAGCGGGAAGCCACAGATACGCAGTATTTT
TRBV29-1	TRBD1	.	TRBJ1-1	CSARDRLLGTEAFF	TGCAGCGCCCGGGACAGACTCCTGGGTACTGAAGCTTTCTTT
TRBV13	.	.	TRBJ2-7	CASSLDVGSSYEQYF	TGTGCCAGCAGCTTAGATGTAGGGAGCTCCTACGAGCAGTACTTC
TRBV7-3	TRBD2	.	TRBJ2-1	CASSSPGLGSWGEQFF	TGTGCCAGCAGCTCCCCGGGACTAGGGTCGTGGGGTGAGCAGTTCTTC